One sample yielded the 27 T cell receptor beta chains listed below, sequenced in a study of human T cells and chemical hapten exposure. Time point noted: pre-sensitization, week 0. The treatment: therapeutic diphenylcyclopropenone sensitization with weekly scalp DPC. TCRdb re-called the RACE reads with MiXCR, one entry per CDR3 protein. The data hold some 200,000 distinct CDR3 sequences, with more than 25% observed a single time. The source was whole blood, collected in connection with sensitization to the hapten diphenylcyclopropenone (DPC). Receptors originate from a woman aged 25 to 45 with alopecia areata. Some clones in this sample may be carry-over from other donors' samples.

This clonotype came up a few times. The CDR3 DNA reads TGTGCCACCAGTGATTTGCGGTCCTACGAGCAGTACTTC. It translates to CATSDLRSYEQYF. The chain carries TRBV24-1 and TRBJ2-7, with D unresolved. Trimming shortened V by 0 bases and J by 1 base, and 3 bases separated the two germline ends. The CDR3 runs 13 residues. CDR1 is KGHDR, CDR2 SFDVKD, per germline.

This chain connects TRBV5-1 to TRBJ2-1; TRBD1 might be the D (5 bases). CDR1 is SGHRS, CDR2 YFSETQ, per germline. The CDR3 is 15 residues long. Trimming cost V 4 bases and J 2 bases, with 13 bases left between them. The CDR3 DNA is TGCGCCAGCAGCCCCACCTCCAGGGCCTACAATGAGCAGTTCTTC. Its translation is CASSPTSRAYNEQFF. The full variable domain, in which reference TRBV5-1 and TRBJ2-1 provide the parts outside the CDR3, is KAGVTQTPRYLIKTRGQQVTLSCSPISGHRSVSWYQQTPGQGLQFLFEYFSETQRNKGNFPGRFSGRQFSNSRSEMNVSTLELGDSALYLCASSPTSRAYNEQFFGPGTRLTVL.

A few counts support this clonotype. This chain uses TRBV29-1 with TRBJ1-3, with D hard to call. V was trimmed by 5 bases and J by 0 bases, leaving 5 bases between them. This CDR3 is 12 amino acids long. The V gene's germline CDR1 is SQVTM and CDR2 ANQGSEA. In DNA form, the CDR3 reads TGCAGCGTTTCGAGCTCTGGAAACACCATATATTTT. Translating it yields CSVSSSGNTIYF. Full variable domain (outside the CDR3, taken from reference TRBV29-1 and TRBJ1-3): SAVISQKPSRDICQRGTSLTIQCQVDSQVTMMFWYRQQPGQSLTLIATANQGSEATYESGFVIDKFPISRPNLTFSTLTVSNMSPEDSSIYLCSVSSSGNTIYFGEGSWLTVV.

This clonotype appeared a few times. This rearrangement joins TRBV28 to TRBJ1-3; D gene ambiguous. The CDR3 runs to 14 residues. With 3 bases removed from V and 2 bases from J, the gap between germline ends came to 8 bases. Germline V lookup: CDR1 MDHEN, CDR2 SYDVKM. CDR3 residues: CASSFRGTGNTIYF. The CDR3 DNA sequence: TGTGCCAGCAGTTTCCGGGGTACTGGAAACACCATATATTTT. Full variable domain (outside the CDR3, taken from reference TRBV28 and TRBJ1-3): DVKVTQSSRYLVKRTGEKVFLECVQDMDHENMFWYRQDPGLGLRLIYFSYDVKMKEKGDIPEGYSVSREKKERFSLILESASTNQTSMYLCASSFRGTGNTIYFGEGSWLTVV.

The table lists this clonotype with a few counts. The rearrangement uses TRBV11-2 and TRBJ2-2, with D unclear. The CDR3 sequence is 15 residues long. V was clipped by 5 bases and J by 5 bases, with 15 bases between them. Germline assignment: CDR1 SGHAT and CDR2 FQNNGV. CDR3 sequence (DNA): TGTGCCAGCAGCCCCGGACGAAGCAGGACCGGGGAGCTGTTTTTT. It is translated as CASSPGRSRTGELFF. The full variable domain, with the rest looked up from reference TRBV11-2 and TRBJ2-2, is EAGVAQSPRYKIIEKRQSVAFWCNPISGHATLYWYQQILGQGPKLLIQFQNNGVVDDSQLPKDRFSAERLKGVDSTLKIQPAKLEDSAVYLCASSPGRSRTGELFFGEGSRLTVL.

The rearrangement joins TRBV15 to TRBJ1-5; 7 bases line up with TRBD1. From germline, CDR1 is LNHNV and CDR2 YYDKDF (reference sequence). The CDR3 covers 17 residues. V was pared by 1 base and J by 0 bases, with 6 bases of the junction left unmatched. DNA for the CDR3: TGTGCCACCAGCAGAGGGGACAGAACCGCTAGCAATCAGCCCCAGCATTTT. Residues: CATSRGDRTASNQPQHF.

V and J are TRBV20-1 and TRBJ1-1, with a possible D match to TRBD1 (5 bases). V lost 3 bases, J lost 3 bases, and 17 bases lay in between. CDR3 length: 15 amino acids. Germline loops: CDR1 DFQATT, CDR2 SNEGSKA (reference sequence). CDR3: CSARRGARGDTEAFF. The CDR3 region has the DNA TGCAGTGCTAGGAGAGGGGCCCGCGGGGACACTGAAGCTTTCTTT.

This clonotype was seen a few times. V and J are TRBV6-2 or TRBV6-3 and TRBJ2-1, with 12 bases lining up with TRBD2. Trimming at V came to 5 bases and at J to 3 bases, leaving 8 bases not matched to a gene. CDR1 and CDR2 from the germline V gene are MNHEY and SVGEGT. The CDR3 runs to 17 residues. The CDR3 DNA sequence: TGTGCCAGCAGTCCCCGACTAGCGGGAGTCAACTACAATGAGCAGTTCTTC. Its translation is CASSPRLAGVNYNEQFF.

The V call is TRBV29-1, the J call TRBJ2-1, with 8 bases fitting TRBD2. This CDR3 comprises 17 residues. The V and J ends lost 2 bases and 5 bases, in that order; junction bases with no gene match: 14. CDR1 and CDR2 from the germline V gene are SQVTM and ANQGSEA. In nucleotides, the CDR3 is TGCAGCGTTGAATCCAATCGGGCGGGGGGACCCCACAATGAGCAGTTCTTC. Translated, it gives CSVESNRAGGPHNEQFF.

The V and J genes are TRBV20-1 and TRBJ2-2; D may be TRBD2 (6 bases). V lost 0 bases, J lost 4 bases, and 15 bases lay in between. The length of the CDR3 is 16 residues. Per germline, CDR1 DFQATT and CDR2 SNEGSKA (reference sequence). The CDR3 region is CSARDSLAQSTGELFF. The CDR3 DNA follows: TGCAGTGCTAGAGATTCCCTAGCGCAGAGCACCGGGGAGCTGTTTTTT.

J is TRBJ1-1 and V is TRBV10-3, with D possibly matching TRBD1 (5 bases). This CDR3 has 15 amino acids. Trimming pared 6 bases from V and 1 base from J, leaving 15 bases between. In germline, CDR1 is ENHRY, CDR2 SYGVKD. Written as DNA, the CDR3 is TGTGCCATCAGCTCCTCCGGGGGTACGAACACTGAAGCTTTCTTT. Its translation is CAISSSGGTNTEAFF.

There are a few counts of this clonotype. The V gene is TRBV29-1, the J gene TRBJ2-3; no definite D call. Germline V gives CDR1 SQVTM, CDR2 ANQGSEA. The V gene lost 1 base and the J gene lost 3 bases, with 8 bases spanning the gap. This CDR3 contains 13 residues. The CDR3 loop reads CSVEGGQTDTQYF. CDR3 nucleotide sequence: TGCAGCGTTGAAGGGGGTCAAACAGATACGCAGTATTTT.

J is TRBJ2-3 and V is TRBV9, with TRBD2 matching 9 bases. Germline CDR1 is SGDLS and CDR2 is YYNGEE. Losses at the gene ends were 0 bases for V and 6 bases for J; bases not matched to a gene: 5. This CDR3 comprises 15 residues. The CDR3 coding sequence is TGTGCCAGCAGCGTAGGCGGGAGGGCCCACGATACGCAGTATTTT. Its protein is CASSVGGRAHDTQYF. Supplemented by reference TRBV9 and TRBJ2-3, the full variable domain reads DSGVTQTPKHLITATGQRVTLRCSPRSGDLSVYWYQQSLDQGLQFLIQYYNGEERAKGNILERFSAQQFPDLHSELNLSSLELGDSALYFCASSVGGRAHDTQYFGPGTRLTVL.

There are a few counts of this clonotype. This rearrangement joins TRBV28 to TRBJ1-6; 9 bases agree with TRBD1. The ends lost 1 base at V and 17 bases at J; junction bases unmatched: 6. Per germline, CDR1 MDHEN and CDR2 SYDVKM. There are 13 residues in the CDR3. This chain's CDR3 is CASSLFDRGAFHF. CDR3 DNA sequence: TGTGCCAGCAGTTTATTTGACAGGGGGGCCTTCCACTTT.

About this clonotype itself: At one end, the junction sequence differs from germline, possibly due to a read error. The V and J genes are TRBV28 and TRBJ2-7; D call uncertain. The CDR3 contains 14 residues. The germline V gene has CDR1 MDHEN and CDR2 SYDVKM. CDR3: CVSSNVGTAYEQYF. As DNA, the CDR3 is TGTGTCAGCAGCAATGTTGGCACCGCCTACGAGCAGTACTTC.

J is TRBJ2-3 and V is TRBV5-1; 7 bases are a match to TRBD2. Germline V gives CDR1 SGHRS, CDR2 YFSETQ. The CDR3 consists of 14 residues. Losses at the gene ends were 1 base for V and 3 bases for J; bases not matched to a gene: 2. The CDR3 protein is CASSLLRGTDTQYF. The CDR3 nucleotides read TGCGCCAGCAGCTTGCTGCGGGGGACAGATACGCAGTATTTT.

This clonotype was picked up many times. CDR3 in amino acids: CASSLAGSYEQYF. CDR3 DNA: TGTGCCAGCAGCTTAGCCGGCAGCTACGAGCAGTACTTC. The chain uses TRBV7-2 and TRBJ2-7, with D hard to call. The CDR3 length is 13 residues. Trimming removed 0 bases at V and 3 bases at J, with 6 bases between. The germline gives CDR1 SGHTA, CDR2 FQGNSA.

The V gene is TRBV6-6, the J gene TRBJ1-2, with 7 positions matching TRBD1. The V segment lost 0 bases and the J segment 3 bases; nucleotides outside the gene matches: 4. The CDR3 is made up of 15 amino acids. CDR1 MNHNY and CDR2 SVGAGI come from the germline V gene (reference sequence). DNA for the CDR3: TGTGCCAGCAGTTACTCAAGGGGGCTGGACTATGGCTACACCTTC. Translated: CASSYSRGLDYGYTF.

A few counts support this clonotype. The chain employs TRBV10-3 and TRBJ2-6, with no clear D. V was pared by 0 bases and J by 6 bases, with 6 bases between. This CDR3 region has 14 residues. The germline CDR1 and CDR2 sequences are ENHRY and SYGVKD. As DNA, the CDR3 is TGTGCCATCAGTGAGTCAGGCCCGGCCAACGTCCTGACTTTC. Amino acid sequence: CAISESGPANVLTF.

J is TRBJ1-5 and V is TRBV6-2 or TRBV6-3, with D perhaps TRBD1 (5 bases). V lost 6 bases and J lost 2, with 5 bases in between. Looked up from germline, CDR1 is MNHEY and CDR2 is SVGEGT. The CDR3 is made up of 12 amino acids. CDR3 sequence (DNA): TGTGCCAGCAGGACAGGCAATCAGCCCCAGCATTTT. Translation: CASRTGNQPQHF.

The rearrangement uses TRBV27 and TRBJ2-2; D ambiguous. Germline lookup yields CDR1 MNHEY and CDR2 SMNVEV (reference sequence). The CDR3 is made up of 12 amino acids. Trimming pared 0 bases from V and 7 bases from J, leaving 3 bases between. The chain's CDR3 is CASSLSGGELFF. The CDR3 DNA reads TGTGCCAGCAGTTTATCAGGCGGGGAGCTGTTTTTT.

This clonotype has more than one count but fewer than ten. CDR3 amino acids: CASSDLISGNTIYF. CDR3 nucleotide sequence: TGTGCCAGCTCCGATTTGATCTCTGGAAACACCATATATTTT. This chain connects TRBV18 to TRBJ1-3; D gene uncertain. V lost 6 bases to trimming and J lost 0 bases, with 9 bases between them. The CDR3 has 14 residues. In germline, CDR1 is KGHSH, CDR2 LQKENI.

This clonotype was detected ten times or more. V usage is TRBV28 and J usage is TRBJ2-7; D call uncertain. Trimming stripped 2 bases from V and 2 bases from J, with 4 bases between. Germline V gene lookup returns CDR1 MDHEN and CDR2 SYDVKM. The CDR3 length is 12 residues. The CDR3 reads CASSLEPYEQYF. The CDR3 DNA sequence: TGTGCCAGCAGTTTAGAGCCCTACGAGCAGTACTTC.

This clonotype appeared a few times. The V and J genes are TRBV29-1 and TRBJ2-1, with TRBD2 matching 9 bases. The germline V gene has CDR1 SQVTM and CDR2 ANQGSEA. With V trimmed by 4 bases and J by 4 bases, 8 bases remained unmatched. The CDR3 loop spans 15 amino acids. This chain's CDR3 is CSVVLAGAPYNEQFF. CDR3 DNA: TGCAGCGTTGTACTAGCGGGCGCACCGTACAATGAGCAGTTCTTC.

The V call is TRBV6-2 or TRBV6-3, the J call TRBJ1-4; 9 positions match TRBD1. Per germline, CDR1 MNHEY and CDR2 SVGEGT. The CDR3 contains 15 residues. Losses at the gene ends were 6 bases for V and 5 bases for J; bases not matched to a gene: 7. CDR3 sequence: CASSDGGQGNEKLFF. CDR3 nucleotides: TGTGCCAGCAGCGACGGTGGACAGGGGAATGAAAAACTGTTTTTT.

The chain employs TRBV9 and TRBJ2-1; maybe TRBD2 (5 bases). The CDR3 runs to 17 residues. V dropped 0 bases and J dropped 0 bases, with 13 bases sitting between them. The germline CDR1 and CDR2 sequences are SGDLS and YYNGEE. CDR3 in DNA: TGTGCCAGCAGCGTAGAGGCCGGCGGAGGCTCCTACAATGAGCAGTTCTTC. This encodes CASSVEAGGGSYNEQFF.

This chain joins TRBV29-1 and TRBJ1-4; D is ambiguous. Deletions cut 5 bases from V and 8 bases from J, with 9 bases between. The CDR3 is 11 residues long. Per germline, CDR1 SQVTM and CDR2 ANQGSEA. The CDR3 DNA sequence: TGCAGCGTTCTTTTCCGGGAAAAACTGTTTTTT. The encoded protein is CSVLFREKLFF.